The T cell receptor beta chain described here comes from a study of OX40 agonist ivuxolimab in advanced cancers. Points from the study as a whole: Clonal expansion was among the lowest in partial responders at 0.1-3.0 mg/kg, especially CD8+. CD4+ T cells averaged fewer expanded clones than CD8+ T cells. The study observed clonal expansion of CD4+ and CD8+ blood T cells by week 6 at 0.1 to 3.0 mg/kg.

By frequency in the sample, this clone is medium-sized. Its specificity is unknown. TCRdb's table, derived via immunoSEQ multiplex PCR, lists solely in-frame clones and lacks some. The data contain approximately 28,000 clones, roughly 90% of them seen just once; the ten biggest clones take up about 9.4%. V was cut by 5 bases and J by 0 bases, with 14 bases left in between. The CDR3 runs 14 residues. The germline CDR1 and CDR2 sequences are GTSNPN and SVGIG (reference sequence). This receptor was identified in an adult with an advanced solid tumor such as melanoma, head and neck, liver or kidney cancer. This chain connects TRBV30 to TRBJ2-7; D not resolved. The specimen was CD4+ or CD8+ T cells sorted from blood, collected in a trial of the OX40 agonist ivuxolimab. Written as DNA, the CDR3 is TGTGCCTGGCTTTCGAAAGTGGGCTCCTACGAGCAGTACTTC. Translating it yields CAWLSKVGSYEQYF.